The table lists the clone carrying this T cell receptor beta chain with many counts. Its target is unknown. TCRdb redid the calling of the 5' RACE reads with MiXCR, one entry per CDR3 protein. The repertoire consists of around 100,000 distinct CDR3 sequences, with roughly 8.9% occurring once and the leading ten covering 25%. The data were obtained in a study of T cells after yellow fever vaccination. Study results and limitations: Although the secondary response was weaker, it peaked faster, at day 5 versus 15. Abundant clonotypes (contaminants from the bulk population) could be present in FACS-sorted repertoires.

The ends were cut back, 3 bases at V and 6 bases at J, with 11 bases in the middle. The CDR3 loop spans 13 amino acids. The chain carries TRBV12-3 or TRBV12-4 and TRBJ1-1; the D is unclear. The sample in question was CD8+ T cells sorted from PBMCs, obtained 45 days after the yellow fever booster vaccination. This sequence originates from a man aged 30 to 45 who received the YFV17D yellow fever vaccine. The CDR3 protein is CASSLIGSAEAFF. CDR3 nucleotide sequence: TGTGCCAGCAGTTTGATTGGGTCGGCTGAAGCTTTCTTT.